This T cell receptor beta chain was sequenced during a study of monozygotic twins with inflammatory bowel disease. Overall study results and limits: Nothing supported a single strong signal or clonotype that was associated with IBD.

With regard to this clonotype: The antigen remains unidentified.

TCRdb derives one entry per CDR3 protein from the 5' RACE reads, leaving out DNA. This sample's table reports 440,000 or so distinct CDR3 sequences. CDR1 and CDR2 (germline): SGHRS, YFSETQ. This CDR3 comprises 15 residues. Source material: blood. This chain connects TRBV5-1 to TRBJ1-2; the D call of TRBD1 rests on TCRdb alone, since no DNA is present to check it. This TCR derives from a human donor with ulcerative colitis or Crohn's disease, or a healthy co-twin of an affected twin (not recorded which). CDR3 sequence: CASSGLDRSGYGYTF.